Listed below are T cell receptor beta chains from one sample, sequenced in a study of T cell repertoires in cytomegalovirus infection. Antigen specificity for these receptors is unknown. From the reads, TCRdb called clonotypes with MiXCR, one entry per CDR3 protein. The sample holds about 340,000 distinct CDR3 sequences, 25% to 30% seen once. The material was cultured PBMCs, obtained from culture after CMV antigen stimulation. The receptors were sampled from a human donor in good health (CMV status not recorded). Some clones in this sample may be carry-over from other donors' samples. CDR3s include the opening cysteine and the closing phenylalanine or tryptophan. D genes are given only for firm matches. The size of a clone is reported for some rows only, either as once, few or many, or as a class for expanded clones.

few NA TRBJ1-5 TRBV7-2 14 CASSTRQGYQPQHF TGTGCCAGCAGCACACGTCAGGGTTATCAGCCCCAGCATTTT
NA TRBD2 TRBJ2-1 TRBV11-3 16 CASSPRASGSTNEQFF TGTGCCAGCAGCCCGAGGGCTAGCGGGAGTACTAATGAGCAGTTCTTC
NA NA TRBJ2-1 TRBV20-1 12 CSQGEWSNEQFF TGCAGCCAGGGAGAATGGAGTAATGAGCAGTTCTTC
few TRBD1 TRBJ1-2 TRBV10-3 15 CAISESTGGVAGYTF TGTGCCATCAGTGAGTCCACAGGGGGCGTAGCTGGCTACACCTTC
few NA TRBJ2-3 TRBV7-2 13 CASSLEWVIGQYF TGTGCCAGCAGCTTAGAATGGGTGATAGGGCAGTATTTT
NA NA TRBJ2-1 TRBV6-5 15 CASSFEQGGGWEQFF TGTGCCAGCAGTTTCGAACAGGGAGGTGGGTGGGAGCAGTTCTTC
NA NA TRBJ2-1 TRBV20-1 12 CSARLSYNEQFF TGCAGTGCTAGATTGTCTTACAATGAGCAGTTCTTC
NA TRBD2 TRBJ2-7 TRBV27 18 CASSLSRPSGPPIYEQYF TGTGCCAGCAGTTTATCGAGGCCTAGCGGCCCTCCTATCTACGAGCAGTACTTC
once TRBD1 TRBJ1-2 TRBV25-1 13 CASRGQGGGGYTF TGTGCCAGCAGGGGACAGGGAGGTGGTGGCTACACCTTC
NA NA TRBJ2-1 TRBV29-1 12 CSVEDRGAEQFF TGCAGCGTTGAAGATCGCGGGGCAGAGCAGTTCTTC
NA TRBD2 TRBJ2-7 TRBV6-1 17 CASSRQGDGRLAPEQYF TGTGCCAGCAGTCGGCAGGGAGACGGGAGGCTAGCCCCCGAGCAGTACTTC
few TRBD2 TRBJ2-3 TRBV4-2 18 CASSHVDLGGSGPDTQYF TGTGCCAGCAGCCACGTTGATCTGGGCGGGAGTGGCCCAGATACGCAGTATTTT
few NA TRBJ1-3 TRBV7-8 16 CASSLAQAIAGNTIYF TGTGCCAGCAGCTTAGCTCAGGCTATAGCCGGAAACACCATATATTTT
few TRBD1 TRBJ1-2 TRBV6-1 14 CASSEGGQGTGYTF TGTGCCAGCAGTGAAGGGGGACAGGGAACTGGCTACACCTTC
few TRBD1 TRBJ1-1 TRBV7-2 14 CASSSSGTVPEAFF TGTGCCAGCAGCTCATCCGGGACAGTCCCTGAAGCTTTCTTT
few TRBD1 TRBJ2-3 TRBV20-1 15 CSAPRTGTGTDTQYF TGCAGTGCTCCCCGGACAGGGACGGGCACAGATACGCAGTATTTT